This T cell receptor beta chain was sequenced for a study of CD8 T cells in Susac syndrome. General study points: In its TCR sequencing and HLA analysis, the study acknowledged that the number of individuals was relatively small.

V was trimmed by 1 base and J by 7 bases, leaving 13 bases between them. Germline V gives CDR1 MGHRA, CDR2 YSYEKL. The CDR3 is 14 amino acids. Details on this clonotype: The antigen remains unidentified.

RNA in amounts of about 0.5 to 1 ug was reverse transcribed with random hexamers. TCRdb called the immunoSEQ multiplex PCR reads again in MiXCR, with one record for every CDR3 protein. The repertoire consists of more than 200,000 distinct CDR3 sequences, with about 94% occurring once and the leading ten covering around 0.16%. The TCR originated in a human donor with Susac syndrome. The sequenced sample consisted of CD4+ T cells from PBMCs. The chain uses TRBV4-1 and TRBJ1-2, with a possible D match to TRBD1 (5 bases). CDR3 in amino acids: CASSQGQPQSGYTF. In nucleotides, the CDR3 is TGCGCCAGCAGCCAAGGACAGCCCCAGAGTGGCTACACCTTC.